The 9 T cell receptor beta chains below come from one sample, sequenced in a study of T cells after yellow fever vaccination. TCRdb processed the 5' RACE reads anew with MiXCR; each CDR3 protein has one entry. The sample contains fewer than 450,000 distinct CDR3 sequences, roughly 8.6% of which appear only once. This sample comprised PBMCs, obtained more than 40 days after the first yellow fever vaccination. The receptors originated from a man between 18 and 29 years old who received the YFV17D yellow fever vaccine.

There are a few counts of this clonotype. The CDR3 DNA sequence: TGTGCCAGCAGGAGGGGATACGAGCAGTACGTC. It encodes CASRRGYEQYV. J is TRBJ2-7 and V is TRBV6-1; D is tentatively TRBD1 or TRBD2 (5 bases each). Per germline, CDR1 MNHNS and CDR2 SASEGT. Trimming shortened V by 6 bases and J by 4 bases, and 7 bases separated the two germline ends. This CDR3 has 11 residues.

This clonotype was counted between two and nine times. The V and J genes are TRBV19 and TRBJ2-1, with TRBD2 identical over 8 bases. The J segment lost 7 bases and the V segment lost 3 bases, leaving 5 bases of the junction unmatched. The CDR3 is made up of 14 amino acids. The V gene's germline CDR1 is LNHDA and CDR2 SQIVND (reference sequence). CDR3 in DNA: TGTGCCAGTAGTATCCCCGGGACTAGAAATGAGCAGTTCTTC. It encodes CASSIPGTRNEQFF.

Ten or more counts support this clonotype. V usage is TRBV7-9 and J usage is TRBJ2-5, with unresolved D. V was clipped by 4 bases and J by 5 bases, with 5 bases between them. The length of the CDR3 is 11 residues. Per the germline V gene, CDR1 is SEHNR and CDR2 is FQNEAQ (reference sequence). The CDR3 DNA reads TGTGCCAGCAGCTCGGCCGAGACCCAGTACTTC. It yields the protein CASSSAETQYF.

The chain employs TRBV19 and TRBJ2-3; TRBD1 agrees at 8 bases. Trimming took 3 bases from V and 6 from J; bases not matched to a gene: 5. CDR3 length equals 14 residues. CDR1 and CDR2 from the germline V gene are LNHDA and SQIVND (reference sequence). The CDR3 here is CASSIVDRVDTQYF. The DNA for the CDR3 is TGTGCCAGTAGTATTGTGGACAGGGTCGATACGCAGTATTTT.

This clonotype occurred a few times. The chain uses TRBV21-1 and TRBJ2-7; the table calls TRBD2, which could not be checked here. TRBV21-1 is noted as a pseudogene. CDR3 length: 17 residues. The CDR3 here is CASTPRHRQANSYEQYF. The CDR3 DNA is TGTGCCAGCACCCCCCGCCATCGGCAGGCAAACTCCTACGAGCAGTACTTC.

This clonotype was detected a few times. The J gene is TRBJ1-2, the V gene TRBV7-9, with 9 bases lining up with TRBD1. Per germline, CDR1 SEHNR and CDR2 FQNEAQ (reference sequence). Germline trimming cut 5 bases from V and 6 bases from J; bases unmatched to any gene: 10. CDR3 length equals 15 residues. CDR3 amino acids: CASSPYGTGYDGYTF. CDR3 DNA: TGTGCCAGCAGCCCGTACGGGACAGGGTATGATGGCTACACCTTC.

The CDR3 loop is CALDLGGRSDIQYF. The CDR3 nucleotides read TGTGCCCTGGACCTGGGGGGGCGTTCGGACATTCAGTACTTC. The chain combines TRBV19 with TRBJ2-4, with D possibly TRBD2 on 7 matching bases. This CDR3 spans 14 amino acids. The V gene's germline CDR1 is LNHDA and CDR2 SQIVND (reference sequence). Trimming stripped 11 bases from V and 8 bases from J, with 22 bases between. The variable domain in full, completed from reference TRBV19 and TRBJ2-4, reads DGGITQSPKYLFRKEGQNVTLSCEQNLNHDAMYWYRQDPGQGLRLIYYSQIVNDFQKGDIAEGYSVSREKKESFPLTVTSAQKNPTAFYLCALDLGGRSDIQYFGAGTRLSVL.

The chain carries TRBV5-1 and TRBJ1-3; D gene ambiguous. The CDR3 loop spans 14 amino acids. Trimming shortened V by 2 bases and J by 9 bases, and 15 bases separated the two germline ends. The germline V gene has CDR1 SGHRS and CDR2 YFSETQ. CDR3 in DNA: TGCGCCAGCAGCTTCGCATCCGGGCGGAGCACCATATATTTT. Translating it yields CASSFASGRSTIYF.

This clonotype has just a few counts. This chain connects TRBV5-1 to TRBJ2-7; the D is unclear. The germline V and J ends were trimmed by 4 bases and 6 bases, with 17 bases remaining between them. The CDR3 runs 14 residues. CDR1 is SGHRS, CDR2 YFSETQ, per germline. Here the CDR3 DNA reads TGCGCCAGCAGCCCTCAAGGACCGGGTACCGAGCAGTACGTC. This encodes CASSPQGPGTEQYV.